This T cell receptor (beta chain) was sequenced in a study of blood T cell repertoires in COVID-19. Study background: Sites across the United States, Italy and Spain contributed samples from acute and convalescent COVID-19. The cDNA or gDNA used as material had been derived from T cells, B-cell-depleted T cells, or PBMCs.

From germline, CDR1 is MNHEY and CDR2 SVGEGT. This CDR3 has 15 residues. The V gene lost 5 bases and the J gene lost 0 bases, with 11 bases spanning the gap. Authors' data handling: Amplifying reference gene primers gave estimates of nucleated cell counts. Sequenced by immunoSEQ multiplex PCR; TCRdb stores in-frame clones only, minus some. From that table come the V and J calls and clone size; the DNA was used to work out D and trimming. The data show some 140,000 clones, approximately 84% seen once. Sequencing was performed on peripheral blood. The TCR comes from an elderly woman with acute or convalescent COVID-19. The chain couples TRBV6-2 or TRBV6-3 to TRBJ2-1, with D uncertain. In DNA form, the CDR3 reads TGTGCCAGCAGTGCTCTAGTGAGCTCCTACAATGAGCAGTTCTTC. It yields the protein CASSALVSSYNEQFF.